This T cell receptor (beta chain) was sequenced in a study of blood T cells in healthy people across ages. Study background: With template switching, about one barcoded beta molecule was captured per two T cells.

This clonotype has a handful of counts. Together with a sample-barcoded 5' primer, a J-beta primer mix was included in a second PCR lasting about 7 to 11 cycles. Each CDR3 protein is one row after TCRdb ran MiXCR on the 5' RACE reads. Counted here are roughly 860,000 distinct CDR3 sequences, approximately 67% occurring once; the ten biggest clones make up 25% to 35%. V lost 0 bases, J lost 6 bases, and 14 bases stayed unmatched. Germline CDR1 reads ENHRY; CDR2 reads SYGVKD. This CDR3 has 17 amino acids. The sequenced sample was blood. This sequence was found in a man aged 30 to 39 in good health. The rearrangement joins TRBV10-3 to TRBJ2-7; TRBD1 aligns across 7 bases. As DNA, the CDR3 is TGTGCCATCAGTGAGTCGATCGGGACAGTGGGTCGTTGCGAGCAGTACTTC. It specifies CAISESIGTVGRCEQYF.